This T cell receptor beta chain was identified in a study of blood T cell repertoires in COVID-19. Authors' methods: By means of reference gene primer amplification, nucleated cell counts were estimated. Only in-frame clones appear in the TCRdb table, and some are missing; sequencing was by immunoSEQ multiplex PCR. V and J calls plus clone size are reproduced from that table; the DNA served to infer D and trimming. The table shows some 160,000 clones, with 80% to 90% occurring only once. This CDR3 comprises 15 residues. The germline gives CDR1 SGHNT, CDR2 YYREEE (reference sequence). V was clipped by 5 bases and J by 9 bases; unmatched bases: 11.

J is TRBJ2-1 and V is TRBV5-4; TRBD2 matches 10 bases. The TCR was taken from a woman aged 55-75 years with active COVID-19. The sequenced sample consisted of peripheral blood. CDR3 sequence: CASSSGLAVQREQFF. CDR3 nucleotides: TGTGCCAGCAGTTCCGGACTAGCGGTTCAGCGTGAGCAGTTCTTC.